A selection of T cell receptor beta chains follows, all from one sample in a study of blood T cells in healthy people across ages. TCRdb recomputed calls from the 5' RACE reads with MiXCR, one row per CDR3 protein. There are about 640,000 distinct CDR3 sequences in the sample; roughly 58% occur only once, and over 30% lies in the top ten. Input material: blood. Every receptor here comes from a man between 60 and 75 years old in good health. CDR3s leave out the opening cysteine and the closing phenylalanine or tryptophan.

V | CDR3
TRBV10-3 | AITDTYQETQY
TRBV11-2 | ASSSGETNEQF
TRBV7-2 | ASSLVASGNNEQF
TRBV6-1 | ASSDPSGGAYNEQF
TRBV25-1 | ASSVLGQADYGYT
TRBV6-2/TRBV6-3 | ASSYSEGAYGYT
TRBV2 | ASGLTSNEQF
TRBV7-2 | ASSLGGRYQETQY
TRBV29-1 | SVEMDRAADTQY
TRBV29-1 | SVGTGSRYGEQY
TRBV6-1 | ASSPLSLTIHSGANVLT
TRBV7-2 | ASSFEGSTDTQY
TRBV20-1 | SAPGQLNEQF
TRBV10-3 | ATQTGGSYEQF
TRBV24-1 | ATSDASGLTYNEQF
TRBV4-1 | ASSRFAGTDTQY
TRBV7-2 | ASSLVGQGPLNTGELF
TRBV7-2 | ASNVVGTGELF
TRBV14 | ASSFAQGGETQY
TRBV5-1 | ASSSWTGGGEKLF
TRBV6-5 | ASSGDRPPYEQY
TRBV15 | ATSRDFIYGYT
TRBV7-2 | ASSLPVAGYNEQF
TRBV20-1 | SASLIAGSTTDTQY
TRBV2 | ASSDMEETQY
TRBV6-5 | ASRPGLNTEAF
TRBV2 | ASEVAGGERITGELF
TRBV20-1 | SASNQPQH
TRBV25-1 | ASSEFAGLQETQY
TRBV4-2 | ASSQDNSGRMQF
TRBV29-1 | SVLQAFSSYEQY
TRBV6-5 | ASSRDISYNEQF
TRBV20-1 | SAPTGAYGYT
TRBV5-1 | ASSLDVRGSGANVLT
TRBV10-2 | ASGGDYNEQF
TRBV4-1 | ASSQGRDTGIQY
TRBV12-3/TRBV12-4 | ASSLTSGGHNEQY
TRBV20-1 | SATDGTSPHNEQY
TRBV5-1 | ASSAQGVLRETQY
TRBV12-3/TRBV12-4 | AGSLPIAGAWDEQF
TRBV4-1 | ASSQRRQLAGGYNEQF
TRBV6-2/TRBV6-3 | ASSDPGGPHGTQY
TRBV11-2 | ASSLDIGTGKAF
TRBV3-1 | ASSQRTDSEKLF
TRBV7-2 | ASSKLTRTGFYGYT
TRBV25-1 | ASSDMGGGYT
TRBV6-6 | ASSVTGDYGYT
TRBV11-3 | ASSRLPGTGGPSGANVLT
TRBV7-2 | ASSYYSKTQY
TRBV4-2 | ASSHDGRRGVADTQY
TRBV7-9 | ASDLGRRDGYT
TRBV6-5 | ASSFLPSGGAGEQF
TRBV6-1 | ASRPEQF
TRBV7-8 | ASSLQDRAYNEQF
TRBV5-1 | ASSWGIHSDEQF
TRBV4-2 | ASSQGLSTLNIQY
TRBV9 | ASSPRGNNEQF
TRBV7-8 | ASSFGTSGTLRGTQY
TRBV5-4 | ASSLGGLVNEQF
TRBV20-1 | SASGLAGAEETQY